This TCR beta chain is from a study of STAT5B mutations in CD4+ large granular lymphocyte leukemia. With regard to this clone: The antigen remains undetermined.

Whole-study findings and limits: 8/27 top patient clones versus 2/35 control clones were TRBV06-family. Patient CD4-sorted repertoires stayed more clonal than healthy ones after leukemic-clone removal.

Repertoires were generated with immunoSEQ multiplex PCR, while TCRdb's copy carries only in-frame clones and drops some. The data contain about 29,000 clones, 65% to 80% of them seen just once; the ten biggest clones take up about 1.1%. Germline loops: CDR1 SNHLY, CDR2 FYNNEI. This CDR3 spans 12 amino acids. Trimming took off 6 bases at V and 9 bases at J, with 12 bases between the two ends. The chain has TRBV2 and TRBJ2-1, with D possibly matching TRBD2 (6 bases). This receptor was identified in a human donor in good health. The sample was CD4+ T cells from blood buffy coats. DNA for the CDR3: TGTGCCAGCAGGAGGACTATTGCTGAGCAGTTCTTC. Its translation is CASRRTIAEQFF.